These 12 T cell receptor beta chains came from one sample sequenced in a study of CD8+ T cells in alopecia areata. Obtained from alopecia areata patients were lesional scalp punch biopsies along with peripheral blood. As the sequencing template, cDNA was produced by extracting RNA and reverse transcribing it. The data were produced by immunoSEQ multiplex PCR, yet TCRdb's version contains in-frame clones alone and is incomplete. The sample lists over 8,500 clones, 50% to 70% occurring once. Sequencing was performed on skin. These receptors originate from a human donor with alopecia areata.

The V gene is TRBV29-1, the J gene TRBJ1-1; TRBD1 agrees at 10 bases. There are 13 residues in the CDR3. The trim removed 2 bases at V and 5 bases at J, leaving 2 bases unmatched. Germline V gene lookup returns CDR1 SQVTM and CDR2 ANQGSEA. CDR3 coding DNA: TGCAGCGTTGAACCGGGACAGGGGACTGAAGCTTTCTTT. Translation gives CSVEPGQGTEAFF.

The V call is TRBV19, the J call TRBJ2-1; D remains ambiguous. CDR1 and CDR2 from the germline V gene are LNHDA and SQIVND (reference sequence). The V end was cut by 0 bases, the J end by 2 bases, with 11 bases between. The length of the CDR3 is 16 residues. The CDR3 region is CASSIDRTPAYNEQFF. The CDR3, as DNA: TGTGCCAGTAGTATAGATAGGACGCCCGCCTACAATGAGCAGTTCTTC.

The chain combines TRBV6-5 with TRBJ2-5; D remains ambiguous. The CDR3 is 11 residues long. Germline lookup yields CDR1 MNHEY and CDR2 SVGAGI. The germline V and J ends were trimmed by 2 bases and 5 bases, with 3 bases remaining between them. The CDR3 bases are TGTGCCAGCAGTTACGACGAGACCCAGTACTTC. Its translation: CASSYDETQYF.

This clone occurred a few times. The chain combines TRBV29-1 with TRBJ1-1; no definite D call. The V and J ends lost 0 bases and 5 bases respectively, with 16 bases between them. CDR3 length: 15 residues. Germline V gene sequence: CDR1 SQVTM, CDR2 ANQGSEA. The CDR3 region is CSVEDSWASGTEAFF. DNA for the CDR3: TGCAGCGTTGAAGATTCATGGGCCAGCGGGACTGAAGCTTTCTTT.

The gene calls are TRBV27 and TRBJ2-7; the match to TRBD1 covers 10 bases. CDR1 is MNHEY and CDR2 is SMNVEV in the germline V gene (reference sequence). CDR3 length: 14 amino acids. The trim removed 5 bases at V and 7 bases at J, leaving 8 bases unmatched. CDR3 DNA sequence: TGTGCCAGCAGTCCCCGACAGGGGGCCGGGGAGCAGTACTTC. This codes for CASSPRQGAGEQYF.

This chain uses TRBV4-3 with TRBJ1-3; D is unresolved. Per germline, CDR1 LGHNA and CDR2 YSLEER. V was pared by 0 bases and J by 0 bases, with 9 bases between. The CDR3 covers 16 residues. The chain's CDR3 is CASSQDFALSGNTIYF. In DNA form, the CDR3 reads TGCGCCAGCAGCCAAGATTTTGCCCTCTCTGGAAACACCATATATTTT.

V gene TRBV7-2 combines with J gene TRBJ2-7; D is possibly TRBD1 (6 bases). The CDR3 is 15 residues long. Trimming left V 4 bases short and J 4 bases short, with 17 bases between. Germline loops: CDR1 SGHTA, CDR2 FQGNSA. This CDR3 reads CASSSDPGVRYEQYF. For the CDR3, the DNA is TGTGCCAGCAGCTCGGACCCAGGGGTTCGGTACGAGCAGTACTTC.

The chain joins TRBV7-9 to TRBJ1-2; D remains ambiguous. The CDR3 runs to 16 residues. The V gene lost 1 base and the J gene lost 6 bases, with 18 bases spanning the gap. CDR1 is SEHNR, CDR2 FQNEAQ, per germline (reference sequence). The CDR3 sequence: CASSLDYFGQNDGYTF. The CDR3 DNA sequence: TGTGCCAGCAGCTTAGACTATTTCGGGCAGAACGATGGCTACACCTTC. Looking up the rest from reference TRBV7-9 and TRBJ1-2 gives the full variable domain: DTGVSQNPRHKITKRGQNVTFRCDPISEHNRLYWYRQTLGQGPEFLTYFQNEAQLEKSRLLSDRFSAERPKGSFSTLEIQRTEQGDSAMYLCASSLDYFGQNDGYTFGSGTRLTVV.

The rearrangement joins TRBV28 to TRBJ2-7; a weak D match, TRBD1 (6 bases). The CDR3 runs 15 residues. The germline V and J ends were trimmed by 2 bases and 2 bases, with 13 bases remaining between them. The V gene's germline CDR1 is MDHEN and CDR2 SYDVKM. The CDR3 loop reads CASSLPLRGPYEQYF. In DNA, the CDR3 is TGTGCCAGCAGTTTACCCCTCAGGGGTCCCTACGAGCAGTACTTC.

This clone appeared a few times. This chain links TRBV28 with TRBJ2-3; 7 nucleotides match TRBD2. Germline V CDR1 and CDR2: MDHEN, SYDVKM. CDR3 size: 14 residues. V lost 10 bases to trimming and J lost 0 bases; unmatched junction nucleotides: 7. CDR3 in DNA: TGTGCCACCCAGCAGGGAGGGAGCACAGATACGCAGTATTTT. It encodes CATQQGGSTDTQYF. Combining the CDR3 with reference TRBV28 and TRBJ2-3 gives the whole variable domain DVKVTQSSRYLVKRTGEKVFLECVQDMDHENMFWYRQDPGLGLRLIYFSYDVKMKEKGDIPEGYSVSREKKERFSLILESASTNQTSMYLCATQQGGSTDTQYFGPGTRLTVL.

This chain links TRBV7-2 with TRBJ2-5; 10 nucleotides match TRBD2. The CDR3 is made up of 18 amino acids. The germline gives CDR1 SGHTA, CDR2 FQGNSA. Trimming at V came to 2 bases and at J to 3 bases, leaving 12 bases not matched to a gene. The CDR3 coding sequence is TGTGCCAGCAGCTTAACGGGACAGGTGCTAGCGGGGGAAGAGACCCAGTACTTC. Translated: CASSLTGQVLAGEETQYF.

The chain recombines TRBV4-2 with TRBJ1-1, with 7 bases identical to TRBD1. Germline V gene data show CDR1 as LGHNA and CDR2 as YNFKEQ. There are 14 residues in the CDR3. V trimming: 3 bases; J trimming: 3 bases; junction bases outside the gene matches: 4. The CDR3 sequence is CASSHYDRDTEAFF. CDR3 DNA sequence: TGTGCCAGCAGCCATTACGACAGGGACACTGAAGCTTTCTTT.